The 26 T cell receptor beta chains below were found in one sample sequenced in a study of vaccination effects on CD4 cells after COVID-19. Their specific antigens are unknown. The ViraFEST assay expanded antigen-specific CD4+ T cells with viral peptide pools before sequencing. It was after 10 days of culture that CD4+ T cells were isolated. Data came from immunoSEQ multiplex PCR; TCRdb stores just in-frame clones and leaves some out. Here the sample spans around 83,000 clones, 70% to 75% being singletons. The starting material was CD4+ T cells from PBMCs cultured with HCoV-229E spike peptides, obtained before COVID-19 vaccination. The receptors stem from a human donor who received a COVID-19 vaccine.

The chain employs TRBV7-9 and TRBJ2-5; TRBD1 matches 9 bases. The CDR3 has 14 residues. Trimming removed 6 bases from V and 4 bases from J; junction bases left unmatched: 6. The V gene's germline CDR1 is SEHNR and CDR2 FQNEAQ (reference sequence). In DNA form, the CDR3 reads TGTGCCAGCAGTAAGGGACAGGGCACAGAGACCCAGTACTTC. Its protein is CASSKGQGTETQYF.

This sequence joins TRBV6-5 and TRBJ2-2; 9 nucleotides match TRBD1. The V and J ends lost 6 bases and 9 bases, in that order; junction bases with no gene match: 11. The germline V gene has CDR1 MNHEY and CDR2 SVGAGI. The CDR3 is 15 amino acids. CDR3 sequence: CASRRTGGGPRELFF. The CDR3 DNA reads TGTGCCAGCAGGCGTACAGGGGGCGGTCCAAGGGAGCTGTTTTTT.

The rearrangement joins TRBV7-3 to TRBJ2-3; D might be TRBD2 (6 bases). From germline, CDR1 is SGHTA and CDR2 FQGTGA. This CDR3 spans 18 amino acids. Trimming removed 4 bases at V and 0 bases at J, with 20 bases between. CDR3 nucleotide sequence: TGTGCCAGCAGCTCACCCTATGGGGCGGGGCCTAGCACAGATACGCAGTATTTT. Protein product: CASSSPYGAGPSTDTQYF. The entire variable domain, with the rest obtained from reference TRBV7-3 and TRBJ2-3, is as follows: GAGVSQTPSNKVTEKGKYVELRCDPISGHTALYWYRQSLGQGPEFLIYFQGTGAADDSGLPNDRFFAVRPEGSVSTLKIQRTERGDSAVYLCASSSPYGAGPSTDTQYFGPGTRLTVL.

The chain recombines TRBV28 with TRBJ1-1; D call uncertain. CDR3 size: 13 residues. CDR1 is MDHEN and CDR2 is SYDVKM in the germline V gene. The ends were cut back, 1 base at V and 8 bases at J, with 11 bases in the middle. CDR3 residues: CASSLSQLPEAFF. As DNA, the CDR3 is TGTGCCAGCAGTTTATCCCAACTACCCGAAGCTTTCTTT.

This rearrangement joins TRBV7-8 to TRBJ2-5; D remains unclear. V was cut by 8 bases and J by 3 bases, with 16 bases left in between. CDR1 is SGHVS, CDR2 FQNEAQ, per germline. The CDR3 has 14 amino acids. CDR3: CASRQRSSEETQYF. The CDR3 coding sequence is TGTGCCAGCCGTCAGCGAAGCAGCGAAGAGACCCAGTACTTC.

This chain connects TRBV10-3 to TRBJ1-6; D unresolved. Deletions cut 5 bases from V and 0 bases from J, with 11 bases between. This CDR3 is 16 amino acids long. Per germline, CDR1 ENHRY and CDR2 SYGVKD. The CDR3: CAISSRALSYNSPLHF. The CDR3 bases are TGTGCCATCAGTTCCCGGGCTCTCTCCTATAATTCACCCCTCCACTTT.

The chain is built from TRBV6-5 and TRBJ1-1; tentative D call: TRBD1 (5 bases). The CDR3 runs 13 residues. V was shortened by 4 bases and J by 5 bases, with 11 bases between the two germline ends. Germline lookup yields CDR1 MNHEY and CDR2 SVGAGI. CDR3 protein: CASSWGGETEAFF. In DNA form, the CDR3 reads TGTGCCAGCAGTTGGGGGGGGGAGACTGAAGCTTTCTTT.

The V call is TRBV6-2 or TRBV6-3, the J call TRBJ2-7, with D possibly TRBD1 on 6 matching bases. The CDR3 contains 14 residues. Germline V lookup: CDR1 MNHEY, CDR2 SVGEGT. V dropped 2 bases and J dropped 7 bases, with 15 bases sitting between them. In DNA form, the CDR3 reads TGTGCCAGCAGTTACCGTGGGGGCCTCGGGGAGCAGTACGTC. Protein: CASSYRGGLGEQYV.

The chain joins TRBV19 to TRBJ1-1; D gene uncertain. V lost 2 bases and J 0 bases, leaving 13 bases between the germline ends. The V gene's germline CDR1 is LNHDA and CDR2 SQIVND (reference sequence). CDR3 length equals 16 residues. The DNA of the CDR3 is TGTGCCAGTAGTATACCGGGCAGCGCTATGAACACTGAAGCTTTCTTT. It encodes CASSIPGSAMNTEAFF.

This rearrangement joins TRBV24-1 to TRBJ2-3, with D possibly TRBD1 on 5 matching bases. Germline values: CDR1 KGHDR, CDR2 SFDVKD. The CDR3 has 16 residues. Trimming took off 3 bases at V and 6 bases at J, with 18 bases between the two ends. The DNA for the CDR3 is TGTGCCACCAGTGATAATGGGGCAGCCGGTCGGGATACGCAGTATTTT. Its translation: CATSDNGAAGRDTQYF.

J is TRBJ1-3 and V is TRBV11-2; 8 bases fit TRBD1. The CDR3 sequence is 16 residues long. Germline CDR1 is SGHAT and CDR2 is FQNNGV. V lost 4 bases to trimming and J lost 1 base; unmatched junction nucleotides: 6. CDR3 sequence (DNA): TGTGCCAGCAGCTCCTTCTGGACAGGGTCTGGAAACACCATATATTTT. Translation gives CASSSFWTGSGNTIYF.

The CDR3 sequence: CASSLNRVQPQHF. CDR3 in DNA: TGTGCCAGCAGTTTAAATAGGGTTCAGCCCCAGCATTTT. V is TRBV28 and J is TRBJ1-5; D gene unclear. Germline V gene lookup returns CDR1 MDHEN and CDR2 SYDVKM. Trimming shortened V by 2 bases and J by 6 bases, and 8 bases separated the two germline ends. The CDR3 has 13 amino acids.

The genes are TRBV5-6 and TRBJ2-7; 7 bases are shared with TRBD2. Trimming took 2 bases from V and 5 from J; bases not matched to a gene: 13. The CDR3 has 16 residues. The V gene's germline CDR1 is SGHDT and CDR2 YYEEEE. CDR3 DNA sequence: TGTGCCAGCAGCTTTGGGATAGGGAGGGCAACAGACGAGCAGTACGTC. Protein: CASSFGIGRATDEQYV.

CDR3 in DNA: TGTGCCAGCAATCGGGACTTCGCTAATTCACCCCTCCACTTT. It specifies CASNRDFANSPLHF. The genes are TRBV6-5 and TRBJ1-6; tentatively, D is TRBD1 (5 bases). V lost 7 bases and J 6 bases, leaving 13 bases between the germline ends. This CDR3 contains 14 residues. Germline V lookup: CDR1 MNHEY, CDR2 SVGAGI.

The chain joins TRBV6-4 to TRBJ2-7, with D uncertain. Trimming pared 4 bases from V and 4 bases from J, leaving 8 bases between. Germline V gene lookup returns CDR1 MRHNA and CDR2 SNTAGT. The CDR3 totals 12 residues. The CDR3 protein is CASSVPRYEQYV. CDR3 in DNA: TGTGCCAGCAGTGTCCCCCGTTACGAGCAGTACGTC.

The chain combines TRBV18 with TRBJ1-1; 7 bases fit TRBD1. With V trimmed by 2 bases and J by 7 bases, 4 bases remained unmatched. Looked up from germline, CDR1 is KGHSH and CDR2 is LQKENI. The CDR3 loop spans 13 amino acids. This chain's CDR3 is CASSPGQDYEAFF. CDR3 bases: TGTGCCAGCTCACCAGGACAGGACTATGAAGCTTTCTTT.

This chain links TRBV6-5 with TRBJ1-6, with 7 nucleotides matching TRBD1. V was clipped by 2 bases and J by 1 base; unmatched bases: 2. This CDR3 is built from 16 residues. The germline CDR1 and CDR2 sequences are MNHEY and SVGAGI. The DNA for the CDR3 is TGTGCCAGCAGTTACCGGGACAGATCCTATAATTCACCCCTCCACTTT. It codes for CASSYRDRSYNSPLHF.

V usage is TRBV3-1 (or the pseudogene TRBV3-2) and J usage is TRBJ1-2; the D is unclear. The V and J ends lost 2 bases and 8 bases respectively, with 9 bases between them. The V gene's germline CDR1 is LGHDT and CDR2 YNNKEL (reference sequence). The CDR3 is made up of 12 amino acids. In DNA form, the CDR3 reads TGTGCCAGCAGCCAACCGAAGCGGGGCTACACCTTC. This codes for CASSQPKRGYTF.

This clone was seen only a few times. This sequence joins TRBV7-2 and TRBJ1-6; maybe TRBD1 (5 bases). CDR1 and CDR2 from the germline V gene are SGHTA and FQGNSA. Trimming removed 2 bases at V and 10 bases at J, with 9 bases between. The CDR3 sequence is 13 residues long. The DNA for the CDR3 is TGTGCCAGCAGCTTACCAGGGTACTCACCCCTCCACTTT. It encodes CASSLPGYSPLHF.

This clone was detected only a few times. The chain couples TRBV9 to TRBJ2-2, with D perhaps TRBD1 (6 bases). This CDR3 region has 15 residues. Between the trimmed V and J ends, which lost 0 bases and 4 bases, there was a span of 10 bases. The germline CDR1 and CDR2 sequences are SGDLS and YYNGEE. CDR3 in amino acids: CASSVEQGVTGELFF. The DNA of the CDR3 is TGTGCCAGCAGCGTAGAACAGGGCGTCACCGGGGAGCTGTTTTTT.

The V and J genes are TRBV9 and TRBJ1-1, with TRBD1 as a possible D gene (5 bases). The length of the CDR3 is 14 residues. Trimming took off 0 bases at V and 3 bases at J, with 9 bases between the two ends. The V gene's germline CDR1 is SGDLS and CDR2 YYNGEE. The CDR3, as DNA: TGTGCCAGCAGCGTAGGGGGCCTTCACACTGAAGCTTTCTTT. It translates to CASSVGGLHTEAFF.

The rearrangement uses TRBV7-2 and TRBJ2-3, with 8 positions matching TRBD2. Looked up from germline, CDR1 is SGHTA and CDR2 is FQGNSA. V lost 2 bases, J lost 1 base, and 5 bases stayed unmatched. The CDR3 has 16 amino acids. The CDR3 spells CASSLQGRGGTDTQYF. CDR3 DNA: TGTGCCAGCAGCTTACAGGGGCGGGGGGGCACAGATACGCAGTATTTT.

The chain combines TRBV7-2 with TRBJ2-2, with D hard to call. Per the germline V gene, CDR1 is SGHTA and CDR2 is FQGNSA. Trimming shortened V by 5 bases and J by 4 bases, and 11 bases separated the two germline ends. The CDR3 loop spans 14 amino acids. CDR3 nucleotides: TGTGCCAGCAGCCCCCTGGGAAGCACCGGGGAGCTGTTTTTT. Its protein is CASSPLGSTGELFF. The variable domain in full, with the rest retrieved from reference TRBV7-2 and TRBJ2-2, is GAGVSQSPSNKVTEKGKDVELRCDPISGHTALYWYRQSLGQGLEFLIYFQGNSAPDKSGLPSDRFSAERTGGSVSTLTIQRTQQEDSAVYLCASSPLGSTGELFFGEGSRLTVL.

The gene calls are TRBV19 and TRBJ1-6; unclear D gene. Germline-derived CDR1 and CDR2 are LNHDA and SQIVND (reference sequence). V gave up 4 bases and J gave up 8 bases, with 12 bases separating them. CDR3 length equals 14 residues. CDR3 loop: CASSTSHRDSPLHF. CDR3 DNA sequence: TGTGCCAGTAGTACATCACACCGGGATTCACCCCTCCACTTT.

The V call is TRBV7-3, the J call TRBJ2-5; 14 positions agree with TRBD2. Germline V lookup: CDR1 SGHTA, CDR2 FQGTGA. The CDR3 covers 18 residues. Trimming cost V 5 bases and J 4 bases; bases outside gene matches: 12. The CDR3: CASSARTSGGTPTETQYF. The CDR3 DNA is TGTGCCAGCAGCGCACGGACTAGCGGGGGGACGCCCACAGAGACCCAGTACTTC. The full variable domain, its missing parts supplied by reference TRBV7-3 and TRBJ2-5, is GAGVSQTPSNKVTEKGKYVELRCDPISGHTALYWYRQSLGQGPEFLIYFQGTGAADDSGLPNDRFFAVRPEGSVSTLKIQRTERGDSAVYLCASSARTSGGTPTETQYFGPGTRLLVL.

This clone appeared once. This rearrangement joins TRBV7-3 to TRBJ2-3; D possibly corresponds to TRBD1 (7 bases). In germline, CDR1 is SGHTA, CDR2 FQGTGA. V lost 2 bases to trimming and J lost 0 bases, with 9 bases between them. The CDR3 is 15 amino acids. The CDR3 protein is CASSLQGGSTDTQYF. The CDR3 DNA follows: TGTGCCAGCAGCTTACAGGGGGGTAGCACAGATACGCAGTATTTT.